The 28 T cell receptor beta chains given below trace back to one sample, sequenced in a study of shared clonotypes between healthy human individuals. Sequencing was performed with immunoSEQ multiplex PCR; in TCRdb, only in-frame clones are kept and a portion is missing. The sample holds some 500,000 clones, approximately 94% seen once. Input material: naive CD4+ T cells sorted from blood. Stated subset: CD45RA+ positively selected. The origin of the receptors is a woman in her thirties in good health.

The chain carries TRBV4-1 and TRBJ2-7; TRBD2 matches at 9 bases. Trimming removed 0 bases from V and 2 bases from J; junction bases left unmatched: 5. The germline gives CDR1 MGHRA, CDR2 YSYEKL. The CDR3 extends over 16 amino acids. The CDR3 loop is CASSQDTAGGAYEQYF. CDR3 nucleotides: TGCGCCAGCAGCCAAGATACAGCGGGAGGTGCCTACGAGCAGTACTTC.

J is TRBJ2-2 and V is TRBV7-2; 9 bases match TRBD2. CDR3 length: 18 residues. V lost 1 base, J lost 6 bases, and 12 bases stayed unmatched. CDR1 SGHTA and CDR2 FQGNSA come from the germline V gene. CDR3 nucleotide sequence: TGTGCCAGCAGCTTAGGTCCCGGACTAGCGAGTAAGGCCGGGGAGCTGTTTTTT. It specifies CASSLGPGLASKAGELFF.

The rearrangement uses TRBV30 and TRBJ2-4; D is possibly TRBD1 (6 bases). The CDR3 covers 12 residues. Per germline, CDR1 GTSNPN and CDR2 SVGIG (reference sequence). Trimming left V 2 bases short and J 6 bases short, with 8 bases between. As DNA, the CDR3 is TGTGCCTGGAGTCCACAGGGAAACATTCAGTACTTC. Amino acid sequence: CAWSPQGNIQYF.

A single count supports this clone. The CDR3 DNA follows: TGCAGTGCTAGACCCCTCGAGACCCAGTACTTC. Its protein product is CSARPLETQYF. V usage is TRBV20-1 and J usage is TRBJ2-5; D unresolved. The CDR3 extends over 11 amino acids. The ends were cut back, 2 bases at V and 5 bases at J, with 6 bases in the middle. CDR1 is DFQATT and CDR2 is SNEGSKA in the germline V gene (reference sequence).

This clone was observed a single time. The V gene is TRBV18, the J gene TRBJ2-5, with a tentative D call TRBD1 (6 bases). The V gene's germline CDR1 is KGHSH and CDR2 LQKENI. This CDR3 is built from 13 residues. V was trimmed by 1 base and J by 5 bases, leaving 8 bases between them. CDR3 nucleotides: TGTGCCAGCTCACCACAGAGGGGGGAGACCCAGTACTTC. Translated: CASSPQRGETQYF.

The rearrangement joins TRBV6-5 to TRBJ1-4, with D perhaps TRBD1 (6 bases). From germline, CDR1 is MNHEY and CDR2 SVGAGI. Trimming shortened V by 2 bases and J by 5 bases, and 15 bases separated the two germline ends. The CDR3 covers 16 residues. The CDR3 loop reads CASSYSSGAPNEKLFF. DNA for the CDR3: TGTGCCAGCAGTTACAGCTCAGGGGCTCCGAATGAAAAACTGTTTTTT.

CDR3 loop: CASRKTGDDYGYTF. DNA of the CDR3: TGTGCCAGCAGAAAGACAGGGGATGACTATGGCTACACCTTC. The gene calls are TRBV2 and TRBJ1-2, with TRBD1 identical over 8 bases. The V and J ends lost 6 bases and 3 bases, in that order; junction bases with no gene match: 6. Looked up from germline, CDR1 is SNHLY and CDR2 is FYNNEI. The CDR3 is 14 amino acids.

This chain connects TRBV10-1 to TRBJ1-1; TRBD1 matches at 11 bases. Trimming took 6 bases from V and 4 from J; bases not matched to a gene: 1. The CDR3 spans 13 residues. CDR1 WNHNN and CDR2 SYGVQD come from the germline V gene (reference sequence). The CDR3 bases are TGCGCCAGCAGGGGACAGGGGGGCACTGAAGCTTTCTTT. It specifies CASRGQGGTEAFF.

The count of this clone is one. This chain uses TRBV6-5 with TRBJ2-5, with 9 bases that match TRBD1. The CDR3 has 15 amino acids. The junction had 7 bases not matched to a gene; V was cut back by 5 bases and J by 3 bases. The V gene's germline CDR1 is MNHEY and CDR2 SVGAGI. CDR3 region: CASSIHRGHKETQYF. The DNA for the CDR3 is TGTGCCAGCAGTATACACAGGGGGCATAAAGAGACCCAGTACTTC.

The V call is TRBV10-3, the J call TRBJ2-3; 9 bases match TRBD2. Germline-derived CDR1 and CDR2 are ENHRY and SYGVKD. J was trimmed by 6 bases and V by 2 bases; bases with no gene match: 6. The CDR3 contains 15 residues. CDR3 sequence (DNA): TGTGCCATCAGTGAGGTAGCGGGAGCCTCCGATACGCAGTATTTT. Protein sequence: CAISEVAGASDTQYF.

The chain is built from TRBV7-9 and TRBJ2-7; D unresolved. V dropped 5 bases and J dropped 3 bases, with 14 bases sitting between them. The CDR3 length is 14 residues. CDR1 SEHNR and CDR2 FQNEAQ come from the germline V gene (reference sequence). CDR3 in amino acids: CASSKERLNYEQYF. DNA for the CDR3: TGTGCCAGCAGCAAAGAGAGACTCAACTACGAGCAGTACTTC.

The V call is TRBV6-1, the J call TRBJ1-2; D is ambiguous. Germline CDR1 MNHNS, CDR2 SASEGT. The ends were cut back, 2 bases at V and 2 bases at J, with 9 bases in the middle. This CDR3 contains 14 residues. The CDR3, as DNA: TGTGCCAGCAGTGAATCGCAGGCAAACTATGGCTACACCTTC. Protein: CASSESQANYGYTF.

The chain joins TRBV28 to TRBJ2-3, with D possibly being TRBD1 or TRBD2 (5 bases each). Trimming took 11 bases from V and 6 from J, leaving 12 bases between them. Germline loops: CDR1 MDHEN, CDR2 SYDVKM. The CDR3 is 11 residues long. The CDR3: CAGGWADTQYF. CDR3 sequence (DNA): TGTGCCGGGGGTTGGGCGGATACGCAGTATTTT.

The rearrangement joins TRBV28 to TRBJ1-5; 7 bases are a match to TRBD1. V lost 3 bases to trimming and J lost 2 bases; unmatched junction nucleotides: 4. Looked up from germline, CDR1 is MDHEN and CDR2 is SYDVKM. CDR3 length equals 15 residues. CDR3 DNA: TGTGCCAGCAGTTTCCAGGGGGGACGCAATCAGCCCCAGCATTTT. Protein: CASSFQGGRNQPQHF.

Only one count was recorded for this clone. V and J are TRBV19 and TRBJ2-1; TRBD2 matches 9 bases. The CDR3 spans 17 residues. Germline CDR1 is LNHDA and CDR2 is SQIVND (reference sequence). The ends lost 5 bases at V and 9 bases at J; junction bases unmatched: 17. The CDR3: CASSSRLSGRKGGEQFF. In nucleotides, the CDR3 is TGTGCCAGTAGTTCCCGATTAAGCGGGAGGAAGGGTGGTGAGCAGTTCTTC.

This rearrangement joins TRBV5-5 to TRBJ1-1; unclear D gene. Germline V lookup: CDR1 SGHKS, CDR2 YYEKEE (reference sequence). This CDR3 has 15 residues. V was pared by 1 base and J by 3 bases, with 13 bases between. CDR3 loop: CASSLWARSDTEAFF. The CDR3 region has the DNA TGTGCCAGCAGCTTGTGGGCCAGGAGTGACACTGAAGCTTTCTTT. Together with reference TRBV5-5 and TRBJ1-1, the CDR3 gives the full variable domain: DAGVTQSPTHLIKTRGQQVTLRCSPISGHKSVSWYQQVLGQGPQFIFQYYEKEERGRGNFPDRFSARQFPNYSSELNVNALLLGDSALYLCASSLWARSDTEAFFGQGTRLTVV.

The chain links TRBV7-9 to TRBJ2-2; unclear D gene. Per the germline V gene, CDR1 is SEHNR and CDR2 is FQNEAQ (reference sequence). The CDR3 sequence is 15 residues long. The V end was cut by 7 bases, the J end by 6 bases, with 18 bases between. The CDR3 reads CASNNGYRYAGELFF. DNA for the CDR3: TGTGCCAGCAACAACGGGTATCGGTACGCCGGGGAGCTGTTTTTT.

This chain connects TRBV6-6 to TRBJ2-7, with D perhaps matching TRBD2 (6 bases). V was cut by 6 bases and J by 2 bases, with 17 bases left in between. This CDR3 contains 15 residues. Germline CDR1 reads MNHNY; CDR2 reads SVGAGI (reference sequence). The CDR3 region is CASSPDDREPYEQYF. In DNA form, the CDR3 reads TGTGCCAGCAGCCCCGACGACCGGGAGCCCTACGAGCAGTACTTC.

This clone was found once. The chain employs TRBV7-5 and TRBJ2-3. TRBV7-5 is tagged as a pseudogene. This CDR3 region has 14 residues. The CDR3 sequence is CVPLRALAEDTQYF. The CDR3 nucleotides read TGTGTCCCCCTCCGGGCCCTCGCGGAGGATACGCAGTATTTT.

In this sample, this clone turned up once. The chain uses TRBV27 and TRBJ2-5, with TRBD2 as a possible D gene (6 bases). Germline CDR1 MNHEY, CDR2 SMNVEV (reference sequence). CDR3 length equals 14 residues. Between the trimmed V and J ends, which lost 3 bases and 5 bases, there was a span of 13 bases. Here the CDR3 reads CASSFAGRGETQYF. The CDR3 DNA follows: TGTGCCAGCAGTTTTGCCGGTCGGGGGGAGACCCAGTACTTC.

The V call is TRBV15, the J call TRBJ1-1; TRBD1 aligns across 8 bases. Germline assignment: CDR1 LNHNV and CDR2 YYDKDF (reference sequence). CDR3 length: 17 residues. Unmatched junction bases numbered 11, after V lost 0 bases and J lost 5 bases. This chain's CDR3 is CATSRDFIGTGGTEAFF. In DNA, the CDR3 is TGTGCCACCAGCAGAGACTTCATCGGGACAGGTGGTACTGAAGCTTTCTTT.

This chain joins TRBV6-5 and TRBJ2-3, with 7 bases fitting TRBD2. Germline trimming cut 4 bases from V and 4 bases from J; bases unmatched to any gene: 11. The CDR3 runs to 16 residues. Looked up from germline, CDR1 is MNHEY and CDR2 is SVGAGI. This chain's CDR3 is CASSSVLTSLADTQYF. The CDR3 region has the DNA TGTGCCAGCAGTTCGGTCCTGACTAGCTTGGCAGATACGCAGTATTTT.

The genes are TRBV18 and TRBJ1-5; 8 bases map to TRBD1. The CDR3 sequence is 17 residues long. Germline assignment: CDR1 KGHSH and CDR2 LQKENI. Trimming at V came to 3 bases and at J to 2 bases, leaving 9 bases not matched to a gene. The CDR3, as DNA: TGTGCCAGCTCACCTGGGACAGGACCCGTTGGCAATCAGCCCCAGCATTTT. It translates to CASSPGTGPVGNQPQHF.

This chain joins TRBV30 and TRBJ2-6; D gene unclear. The CDR3 consists of 14 residues. Germline CDR1 GTSNPN, CDR2 SVGIG (reference sequence). The CDR3 is CARKSQSGANVLTF. In nucleotides, the CDR3 is TGTGCTCGGAAATCTCAATCTGGGGCCAACGTCCTGACTTTC.

The gene calls are TRBV5-6 and TRBJ2-5, with D possibly TRBD2 on 5 matching bases. Per the germline V gene, CDR1 is SGHDT and CDR2 is YYEEEE. The CDR3 runs 15 residues. V was shortened by 0 bases and J by 2 bases, with 11 bases between the two germline ends. CDR3 DNA sequence: TGTGCCAGCAGCTTGGTTCTCGGGATACAAGAGACCCAGTACTTC. It specifies CASSLVLGIQETQYF.

The rearrangement links TRBV11-3 to TRBJ2-1; 9 bases are a match to TRBD2. Per the germline V gene, CDR1 is SGHNT and CDR2 is YENEEA. This CDR3 spans 16 amino acids. The J segment lost 4 bases and the V segment lost 1 base, leaving 5 bases of the junction unmatched. The CDR3 DNA sequence: TGTGCCAGCAGCTTAGGGAGACTAGCGGTATACAATGAGCAGTTCTTC. Its protein is CASSLGRLAVYNEQFF.

The CDR3 loop is CASSLSSSSSYNEQFF. Here the CDR3 DNA reads TGTGCCAGCAGCTTGTCTAGCAGCAGCTCCTACAATGAGCAGTTCTTC. The rearrangement uses TRBV7-6 and TRBJ2-1, with D possibly being TRBD2 (5 bases). Trimming removed 3 bases at V and 0 bases at J, with 12 bases between. Germline V gene sequence: CDR1 SGHVS, CDR2 FNYEAQ. The CDR3 spans 16 residues.

The rearrangement links TRBV15 to TRBJ1-4; possibly TRBD1 for D (6 bases). Germline CDR1 reads LNHNV; CDR2 reads YYDKDF (reference sequence). Trimming shortened V by 0 bases and J by 11 bases, and 16 bases separated the two germline ends. The CDR3 totals 15 residues. This CDR3 reads CATSRDLAGTRKLFF. CDR3 bases: TGTGCCACCAGCAGAGATCTCGCGGGGACAAGGAAACTGTTTTTT.